These T cell receptor beta chains were read from a single sample in a study of response to subunit inactivated influenza vaccine. TCRdb redid the calling of the RT-PCR reads with MiXCR, one entry per CDR3 protein. The table includes 530,000 or so distinct CDR3 sequences, around 25% detected once. Sequencing used CD4+ T cells sorted from PBMCs, obtained 4 to 6 days after vaccination. The source of these receptors is a man over 45 who received an inactivated influenza vaccine. CDR3s leave out the opening cysteine and the closing phenylalanine or tryptophan. Only some rows state a clone size, as once, few, many or a class for expanded clones.

TRBJ2-4	TRBV4-1	.	ASSQVISRRGQNIQY
TRBJ2-1	TRBV18	.	ASERRRDMSSYNEQF
TRBJ2-7	TRBV5-1	many	ASSAGGYEQY
TRBJ2-1	TRBV6-2/TRBV6-3	.	ASSYTRAYNEQF
TRBJ2-1	TRBV7-2	few	ASSLASAVSYNEQF
TRBJ2-1	TRBV5-1	few	ASSFPDLQQF
TRBJ1-5	TRBV6-1	.	ASRGQGSGQPQH
TRBJ1-6	TRBV11-2	few	ACSLSRPAGRLYNSPLH
TRBJ1-1	TRBV12-3/TRBV12-4	many	ASSFGGSLSTEAF
TRBJ2-1	TRBV20-1	.	SAISEGGYNEQF
TRBJ2-1	TRBV4-3	.	ASGYPKQF
TRBJ1-2	TRBV12-3/TRBV12-4	.	AINPGGIGGYT
TRBJ2-1	TRBV24-1	.	ATSEFTGNEQF
TRBJ1-5	TRBV5-1	few	ASSLAPRLRPNQPQH
TRBJ2-5	TRBV11-2	.	ASSLATTSGRRETQY
TRBJ2-1	TRBV29-1	few	SVDPGTSGYNEQF
TRBJ2-7	TRBV28	.	ASSAPSGGSYEQY
TRBJ2-3	TRBV11-2	.	ASNVGTDTQY
TRBJ2-5	TRBV11-2	few	ASSVARETQY
TRBJ2-7	TRBV20-1	few	SARGASGNDYEQY
TRBJ2-7	TRBV3-1	.	ASSHSGEQY
TRBJ2-1	TRBV7-8	.	ASSRDAGRAF
TRBJ2-2	TRBV16	.	ASSLRTGRTGELF
TRBJ2-7	TRBV6-5	.	ASSYPPGVLAYEQY
TRBJ2-7	TRBV6-5	.	ASSYRQGAARSALYEQY
TRBJ2-7	TRBV20-1	.	SARGDRGYEQY
TRBJ1-1	TRBV7-2	few	ASSLALGLEYTEAF
TRBJ1-5	TRBV12-3/TRBV12-4	.	ASNLRESNQPQH
TRBJ2-1	TRBV5-1	many	ASSLMPEGMNEQF
TRBJ2-3	TRBV28	few	ASSSPLGGRTSTDTQY
TRBJ2-7	TRBV12-3/TRBV12-4	.	ASSPIAGLRGEQY
TRBJ2-1	TRBV12-3/TRBV12-4	.	ASILGGLNNEQF
TRBJ2-5	TRBV7-2	.	ASSLGYGLSETQY
TRBJ1-5	TRBV7-2	.	ASSPRQGPQH
TRBJ1-1	TRBV3-1	.	ASSQGRGLMNTEAF
TRBJ2-1	TRBV12-3/TRBV12-4	.	ASSPLGLALGNEQF
TRBJ2-1	TRBV7-2	many	ASSLRGLAGGQQF
TRBJ1-6	TRBV20-1	.	SASDSTYNSPLH
TRBJ2-7	TRBV20-1	few	SANGLAGGSLSYEQY
TRBJ2-1	TRBV27	.	ASSCRLAGRQF
TRBJ2-7	TRBV5-1	few	ASSLSIGYEQY
TRBJ2-7	TRBV14	.	ASSQAGRLSYEQY
TRBJ2-3	TRBV28	few	ASSSGTYQDTQY
TRBJ1-4	TRBV30	few	AWSGPLTELYEKLF
TRBJ2-2	TRBV21-1	.	ASIGLGQGDTGELF
TRBJ2-1	TRBV20-1	many	SASQISAGEQF
TRBJ2-1	TRBV29-1	.	SVLSGDRAYNEQF
TRBJ1-6	TRBV12-3/TRBV12-4	few	ASSLAGVHSPLH
TRBJ2-2	TRBV12-3/TRBV12-4	few	ASSPPRVGGELF